This passage covers 2 T cell receptor beta chains from one sample sequenced in a study of control samples from healthy donors and cancer patients. Some clones are missing from TCRdb's copy, which holds only in-frame ones; the method was immunoSEQ multiplex PCR. The sample holds about 120,000 clones, more than 70% seen once. The specimen sequenced was blood. These receptors were collected from a man aged 45 to 65 in good health.

This sequence joins TRBV15 and TRBJ1-1, with D hard to call. CDR3 size: 12 residues. The V end lost 0 bases, the J end lost 7 bases, and 6 bases lay between the germline ends. In germline, CDR1 is LNHNV, CDR2 YYDKDF (reference sequence). The DNA of the CDR3 is TGTGCCACCAGCAGAGATCACAATGAAGCTTTCTTT. Protein product: CATSRDHNEAFF.

The V call is TRBV2, the J call TRBJ1-2; weak D call: TRBD1 (5 bases). The CDR3 is 12 amino acids. The V end was cut by 6 bases, the J end by 3 bases, with 8 bases between. The germline V gene encodes CDR1 SNHLY and CDR2 FYNNEI. CDR3 amino acids: CASRGEDYGYTF. The CDR3 DNA reads as TGTGCCAGCAGGGGGGAAGACTATGGCTACACCTTC.